This entry is about one TCR beta chain. Its antigen remains unidentified. The data were obtained in a study of cytomegalovirus exposure and HLA in healthy donors. Regarding the study as a whole: Overall, around 160 TCR beta chains were annotated as cytomegalovirus-associated. Most TCR sequences showed up rarely, but some public TCRs showed up in many donors.

Generated by immunoSEQ multiplex PCR, the TCRdb table keeps only in-frame clones and is missing some. The table lists more than 90,000 clones, roughly nine tenths of them singletons, with about 4% in the top ten. The germline V gene has CDR1 LNHDA and CDR2 SQIVND (reference sequence). J gave up 5 bases and V 5 bases, and 10 bases lay outside the gene matches. The CDR3 spans 15 residues. Separate from the roughly 700-subject first cohort was the roughly 130-subject validation cohort, to which the donors belonged. This clonotype was sampled from a young man in good health and CMV-seropositive. V gene TRBV19 combines with J gene TRBJ1-1; 8 bases align to TRBD1. Sequencing used PBMCs. The CDR3 region is CASSPGTGRLTEAFF. CDR3 nucleotide sequence: TGTGCCAGTAGTCCCGGGACAGGTCGGTTGACTGAAGCTTTCTTT.